The next 6 T cell receptor beta chains were all read from a single sample in a study of cytomegalovirus exposure and HLA in healthy donors. PCR involved 60 Vbeta and 13 Jbeta primers. The repertoire was sequenced with immunoSEQ multiplex PCR; TCRdb's copy has only in-frame clones and lacks some. Among about 200,000 clones, around 83% were seen once, and the ten largest hold roughly 0.99%. Input material: PBMCs. These receptors all come from a woman aged 40 to 50 in good health and CMV-seronegative.

The chain links TRBV2 to TRBJ2-1; 8 bases align to TRBD2. CDR1 and CDR2 (germline): SNHLY, FYNNEI. The CDR3 is 14 residues long. The trim removed 3 bases at V and 9 bases at J, leaving 7 bases unmatched. The CDR3 DNA follows: TGTGCCAGCAGTGAGTTAGCGGGACGGGTTGAGCAGTTCTTC. Translation gives CASSELAGRVEQFF.

For the CDR3, the DNA is TGCGCCAGCAGCTTGCCGGCGGATACTTACGAGCAGTACTTC. It codes for CASSLPADTYEQYF. The chain is built from TRBV5-1 and TRBJ2-7; D uncertain. The germline V gene has CDR1 SGHRS and CDR2 YFSETQ. V shed 1 base and J shed 4 bases, with 12 bases lying between them. The CDR3 runs to 14 residues.

This clone was observed once. This chain connects TRBV11-3 to TRBJ2-2; possibly TRBD2 for D (5 bases). Germline V gene sequence: CDR1 SGHNT, CDR2 YENEEA. The CDR3 sequence is 16 residues long. V was pared by 5 bases and J by 3 bases, with 16 bases between. CDR3 DNA: TGTGCCAGCAGCCCCTCACTAGGCTCGGACACCGGGGAGCTGTTTTTT. This codes for CASSPSLGSDTGELFF.

This chain connects TRBV30 to TRBJ1-2; 8 nucleotides align to TRBD1. The V and J ends lost 0 bases and 6 bases, in that order; junction bases with no gene match: 3. In germline, CDR1 is GTSNPN, CDR2 SVGIG (reference sequence). CDR3 length: 13 amino acids. Here the CDR3 reads CAWSVLRGHGYTF. The CDR3 bases are TGTGCCTGGAGTGTACTCAGGGGGCATGGCTACACCTTC.

This sequence joins TRBV29-1 and TRBJ2-3, with a weak D call TRBD2 (6 bases). In germline, CDR1 is SQVTM, CDR2 ANQGSEA. V was cut by 5 bases and J by 2 bases, with 14 bases left in between. This CDR3 is built from 14 residues. CDR3 DNA: TGCAGCGTTCGGGAGTTCCCAGACACAGATACGCAGTATTTT. Protein sequence: CSVREFPDTDTQYF.

The chain couples TRBV15 to TRBJ1-5; possibly TRBD1 for D (6 bases). Between the trimmed V and J ends, which lost 5 bases and 1 base, there was a span of 9 bases. CDR1 is LNHNV, CDR2 YYDKDF, per germline (reference sequence). This CDR3 spans 14 amino acids. CDR3 sequence reads: CATSRDRSNQPQHF. The CDR3 DNA sequence: TGTGCCACCAGCCGCGACAGGAGCAATCAGCCCCAGCATTTT.